This T cell receptor (beta chain) was sequenced in a study of identical twins. Study-wide results and caveats: An excess of low generation probability was shown by twin-shared out-of-frame alpha sequences. Fewer insertions characterized abundant cord blood beta clonotypes, whereas memory repertoires showed none. Possibly, invariant MAIT and iNKT cells partly confounded zero-insertion analyses.

V dropped 0 bases and J dropped 2 bases, with 13 bases sitting between them. The germline gives CDR1 SGHTA, CDR2 FQGTGA. The CDR3 spans 17 residues. cDNA molecules carried unique molecular identifiers, and template switching added a universal primer site. TCRdb re-derived calls from the 5' RACE reads in MiXCR, one entry per CDR3 protein. This sample has around 490,000 distinct CDR3 sequences; 12% to 15% occur once, and the top ten carry nearly 0.45%. This clonotype was found a few times. Its antigen is unknown. The sample was also reused in another study, on yellow fever vaccine responses in identical twins.

The sequence came from a woman aged 18-30 years in good health. The chain carries TRBV7-3 and TRBJ2-2, with unresolved D. The sequencing input was CD4+ T cells sorted from blood. The CDR3 loop is CASSLTLGLLNTGELFF. As DNA, the CDR3 is TGTGCCAGCAGCTTAACGTTAGGGCTTCTTAACACCGGGGAGCTGTTTTTT.